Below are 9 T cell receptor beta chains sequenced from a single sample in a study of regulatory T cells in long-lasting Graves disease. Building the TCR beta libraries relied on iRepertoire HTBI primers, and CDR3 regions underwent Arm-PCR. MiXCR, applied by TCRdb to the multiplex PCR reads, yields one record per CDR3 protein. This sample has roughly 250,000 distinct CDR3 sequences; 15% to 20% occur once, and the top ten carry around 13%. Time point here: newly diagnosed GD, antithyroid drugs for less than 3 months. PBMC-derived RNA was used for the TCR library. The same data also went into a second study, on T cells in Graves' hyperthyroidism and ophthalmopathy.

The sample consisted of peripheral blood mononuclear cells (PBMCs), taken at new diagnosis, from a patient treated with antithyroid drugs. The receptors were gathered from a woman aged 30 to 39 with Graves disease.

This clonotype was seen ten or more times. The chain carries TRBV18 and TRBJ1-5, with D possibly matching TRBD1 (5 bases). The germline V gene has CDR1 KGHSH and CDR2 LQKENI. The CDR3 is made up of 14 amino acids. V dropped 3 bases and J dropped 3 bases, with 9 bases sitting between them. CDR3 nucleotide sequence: TGTGCCAGCTCACCGACAGCTGTCAATCAGCCCCAGCATTTT. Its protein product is CASSPTAVNQPQHF. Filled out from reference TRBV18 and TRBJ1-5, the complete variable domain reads NAGVMQNPRHLVRRRGQEARLRCSPMKGHSHVYWYRQLPEEGLKFMVYLQKENIIDESGMPKERFSAEFPKEGPSILRIQQVVRGDSAAYFCASSPTAVNQPQHFGDGTRLSIL.

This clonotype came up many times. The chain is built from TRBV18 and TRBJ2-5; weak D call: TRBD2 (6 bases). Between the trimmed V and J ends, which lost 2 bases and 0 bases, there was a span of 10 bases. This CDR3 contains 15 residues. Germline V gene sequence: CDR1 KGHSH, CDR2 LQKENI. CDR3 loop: CASSPRGLNQETQYF. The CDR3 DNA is TGTGCCAGCTCACCAAGGGGACTCAACCAAGAGACCCAGTACTTC.

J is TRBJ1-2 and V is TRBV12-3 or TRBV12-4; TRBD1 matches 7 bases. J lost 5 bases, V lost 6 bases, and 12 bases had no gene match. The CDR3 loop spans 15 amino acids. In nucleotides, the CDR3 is TGTGCCAGCAGAAAAACGGGACAGCCAGAATATGGCTACACCTTC. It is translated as CASRKTGQPEYGYTF.

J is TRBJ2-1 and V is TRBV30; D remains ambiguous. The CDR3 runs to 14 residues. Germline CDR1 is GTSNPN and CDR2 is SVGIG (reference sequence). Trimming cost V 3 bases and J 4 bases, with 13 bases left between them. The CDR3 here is CAWSLTASYNEQFF. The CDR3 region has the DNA TGTGCCTGGAGCCTTACAGCTAGTTACAATGAGCAGTTCTTC. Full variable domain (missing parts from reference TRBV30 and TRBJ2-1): SQTIHQWPATLVQPVGSPLSLECTVEGTSNPNLYWYRQAAGRGLQLLFYSVGIGQISSEVPQNLSASRPQDRQFILSSKKLLLSDSGFYLCAWSLTASYNEQFFGPGTRLTVL.

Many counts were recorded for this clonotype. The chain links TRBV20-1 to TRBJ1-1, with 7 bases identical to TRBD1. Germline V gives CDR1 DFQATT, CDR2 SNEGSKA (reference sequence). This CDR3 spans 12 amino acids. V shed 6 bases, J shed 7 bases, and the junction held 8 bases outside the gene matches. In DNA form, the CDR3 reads TGCAGTGCCAGAAGGGGGCGGGATGAAGCTTTCTTT. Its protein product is CSARRGRDEAFF.

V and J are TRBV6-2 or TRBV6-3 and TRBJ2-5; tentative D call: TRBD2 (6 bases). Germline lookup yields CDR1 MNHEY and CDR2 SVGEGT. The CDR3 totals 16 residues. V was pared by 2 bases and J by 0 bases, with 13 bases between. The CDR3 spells CASSYQLTSYQETQYF. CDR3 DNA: TGTGCCAGCAGTTACCAGCTGACTAGTTACCAAGAGACCCAGTACTTC.

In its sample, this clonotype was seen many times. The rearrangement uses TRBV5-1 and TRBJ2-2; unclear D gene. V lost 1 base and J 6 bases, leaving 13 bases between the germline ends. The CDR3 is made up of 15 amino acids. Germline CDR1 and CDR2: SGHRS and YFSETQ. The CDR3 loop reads CASSLTIGTPGELFF. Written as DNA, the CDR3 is TGCGCCAGCAGCTTGACAATCGGCACGCCCGGGGAGCTGTTTTTT.

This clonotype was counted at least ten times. CDR3 amino acids: CASSARSETQYF. For the CDR3, the DNA is TGTGCCAGCAGTGCTCGTAGCGAGACCCAGTACTTC. This sequence joins TRBV2 and TRBJ2-5; D is uncertain. The length of the CDR3 is 12 residues. With 4 bases removed from V and 5 bases from J, the gap between germline ends came to 8 bases. Per germline, CDR1 SNHLY and CDR2 FYNNEI.

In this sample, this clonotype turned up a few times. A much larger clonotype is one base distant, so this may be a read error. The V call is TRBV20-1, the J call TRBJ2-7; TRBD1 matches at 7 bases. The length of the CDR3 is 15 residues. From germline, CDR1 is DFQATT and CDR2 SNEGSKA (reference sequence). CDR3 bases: TGCAGTGCTATTGCGGACAGGAAAGACTCCTACGGGCAGTACTTC. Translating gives CSAIADRKDSYGQYF.